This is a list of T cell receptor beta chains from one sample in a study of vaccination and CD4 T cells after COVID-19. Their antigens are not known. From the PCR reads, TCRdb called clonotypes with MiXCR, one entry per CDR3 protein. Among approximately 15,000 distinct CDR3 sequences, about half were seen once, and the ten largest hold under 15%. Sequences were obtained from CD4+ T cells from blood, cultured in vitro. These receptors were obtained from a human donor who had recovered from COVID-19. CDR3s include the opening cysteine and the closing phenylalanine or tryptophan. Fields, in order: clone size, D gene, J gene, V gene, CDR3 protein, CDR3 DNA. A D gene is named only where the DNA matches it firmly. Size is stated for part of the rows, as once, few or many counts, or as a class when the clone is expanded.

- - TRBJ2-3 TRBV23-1 CASRTGPDTQYF TGCGCCAGCCGCACAGGGCCAGATACGCAGTATTTT
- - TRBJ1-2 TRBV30 CAWSVRRAYGYTF TGTGCCTGGAGTGTACGAAGGGCCTATGGCTACACCTTC
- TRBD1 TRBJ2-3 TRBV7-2 CASSSGQGRDTQYF TGTGCCAGCAGCTCGGGACAGGGAAGAGATACGCAGTATTTT
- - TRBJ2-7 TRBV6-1 CASSEGSVLLEQYF TGTGCCAGCAGTGAAGGGTCGGTTCTACTCGAGCAGTACTTC
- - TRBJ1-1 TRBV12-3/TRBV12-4 CASSQSMSREAFF TGTGCCAGCAGTCAGTCGATGTCACGCGAAGCTTTCTTT
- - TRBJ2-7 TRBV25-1 CASREGANYEQYF TGTGCCAGCAGGGAGGGGGCTAATTACGAGCAGTACTTC
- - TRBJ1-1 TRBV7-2 CASSFSFRPRYTEAFF TGTGCCAGCAGCTTCAGTTTCAGGCCGCGCTACACTGAAGCTTTCTTT
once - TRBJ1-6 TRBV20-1 CSASGSDNSPLHF TGCAGTGCTTCAGGATCGGATAATTCACCCCTCCACTTT
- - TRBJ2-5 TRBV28 CASSLSETQYF TGTGCCAGCAGTTTATCAGAGACCCAGTACTTC
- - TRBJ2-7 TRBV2 CASSVRDERYF TGTGCCAGCAGTGTACGAGACGAGCGGTACTTC
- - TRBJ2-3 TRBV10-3 CATGAGDWDTQYF TGTGCCACAGGGGCGGGAGATTGGGATACGCAGTATTTT
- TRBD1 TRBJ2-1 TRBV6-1 CASTRDRGRGYNEQFF TGTGCCAGCACCAGGGACAGGGGTCGAGGATACAATGAGCAGTTCTTC
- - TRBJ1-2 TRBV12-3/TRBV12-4 CASSPRIGSRYGYTF TGTGCCAGCAGTCCCCGGATCGGCAGTCGGTATGGCTACACCTTC
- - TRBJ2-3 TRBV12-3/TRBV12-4 CASSLVGAGTDTQYF TGTGCCAGCAGTTTAGTAGGGGCCGGCACAGATACGCAGTATTTT
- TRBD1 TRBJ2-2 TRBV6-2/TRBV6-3 CASSPPGGGWAGELFF TGTGCCAGCAGTCCGCCAGGGGGCGGTTGGGCCGGGGAGCTGTTTTTT
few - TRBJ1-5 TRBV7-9 CASTTGRGGSNQPQHF TGTGCCAGCACTACTGGGAGGGGTGGGAGCAATCAGCCCCAGCATTTT
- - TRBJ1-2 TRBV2 CASRGRDGYTF TGTGCCAGCAGGGGAAGGGATGGCTACACCTTC
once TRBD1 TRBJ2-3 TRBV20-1 CSARDGGRGRDTQYF TGCAGTGCTAGAGATGGGGGAAGGGGGCGAGATACGCAGTATTTT
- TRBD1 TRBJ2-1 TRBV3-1 CASSQATGKNNEQFF TGTGCCAGCAGCCAAGCGACAGGGAAAAATAATGAGCAGTTCTTC
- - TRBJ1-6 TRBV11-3 CASSLGPRDSPLHF TGTGCCAGCAGCTTAGGGCCAAGGGATTCACCCCTCCACTTT
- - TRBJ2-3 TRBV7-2 CASSLGRGSTDTQYF TGTGCCAGCAGCTTAGGTCGGGGAAGCACAGATACGCAGTATTTT
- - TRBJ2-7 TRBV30 CAWVDSYEQYF TGTGCCTGGGTTGACTCCTACGAGCAGTACTTC
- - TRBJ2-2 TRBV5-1 CASSLRAGVTGELFF TGCGCCAGCAGCTTGAGGGCAGGGGTCACCGGGGAGCTGTTTTTT
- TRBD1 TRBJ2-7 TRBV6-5 CASSYSGQGWYEQYF TGTGCCAGCAGTTACTCAGGACAGGGGTGGTACGAGCAGTACTTC
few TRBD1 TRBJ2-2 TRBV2 CASSEVGQGGGGELFF TGTGCCAGCAGTGAGGTGGGACAGGGGGGCGGCGGGGAGCTGTTTTTT
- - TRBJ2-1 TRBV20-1 CSASESGLDNEQFF TGCAGTGCTAGCGAGAGCGGCCTAGACAATGAGCAGTTCTTC
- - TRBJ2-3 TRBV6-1 CASRTESRGDTQYF TGTGCCAGCAGGACTGAGAGTCGGGGAGATACGCAGTATTTT
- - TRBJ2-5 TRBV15 CATSRVSPETQYF TGTGCCACCAGCAGAGTGAGTCCTGAGACCCAGTACTTC
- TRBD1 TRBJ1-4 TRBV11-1 CASSGTGPNEKLFF TGTGCCAGCAGCGGGACAGGGCCCAACGAAAAACTGTTTTTT
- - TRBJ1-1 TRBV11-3 CASTPTGIMNTEAFF TGTGCCAGCACCCCTACAGGCATCATGAACACTGAAGCTTTCTTT
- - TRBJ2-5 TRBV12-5 CASGLMGAQETQYF TGTGCTAGTGGTTTGATGGGGGCCCAAGAGACCCAGTACTTC
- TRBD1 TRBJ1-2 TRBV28 CASSLGTALGYGYTF TGTGCCAGCAGCTTAGGGACAGCCCTGGGGTATGGCTACACCTTC
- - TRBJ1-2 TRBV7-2 CASSLGYAQNYGYTF TGTGCCAGCAGCTTAGGCTACGCCCAAAACTATGGCTACACCTTC
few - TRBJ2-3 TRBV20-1 CSATVADTQYF TGCAGTGCTACCGTGGCAGATACGCAGTATTTT
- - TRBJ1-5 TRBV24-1 CATSAREEGDNQPQHF TGTGCCACCAGTGCTCGGGAGGAGGGAGACAATCAGCCCCAGCATTTT
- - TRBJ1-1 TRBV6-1 CASSESVDTEAFF TGTGCCAGCAGTGAATCGGTCGACACTGAAGCTTTCTTT
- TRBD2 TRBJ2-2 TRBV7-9 CASSLVGTSGMLNTGELFF TGTGCCAGCAGCTTAGTCGGGACTAGCGGGATGCTCAACACCGGGGAGCTGTTTTTT
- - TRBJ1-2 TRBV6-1 CASRKGGGGYTF TGTGCCAGCAGGAAGGGGGGTGGTGGCTACACCTTC
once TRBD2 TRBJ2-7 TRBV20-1 CSAISGTSGPGGEQYF TGCAGTGCTATTTCCGGGACTAGCGGACCTGGGGGCGAGCAGTACTTC
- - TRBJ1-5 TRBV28 CASRYRVGQPQHF TGTGCCAGCAGATACAGGGTCGGCCAGCCCCAGCATTTT
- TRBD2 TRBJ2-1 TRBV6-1 CASSALGGTSGRGEQFF TGTGCCAGCAGCGCCCTGGGGGGGACTAGCGGGAGGGGTGAGCAGTTCTTC
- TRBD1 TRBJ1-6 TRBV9 CASSAKPGQKSPLHF TGTGCCAGCAGCGCAAAACCGGGACAGAAGTCACCCCTCCACTTT
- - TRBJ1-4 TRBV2 CASSETARSKKLFF TGTGCCAGCAGTGAAACCGCACGATCTAAAAAACTGTTTTTT
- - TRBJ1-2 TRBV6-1 CASRPSGIYYYGYTF TGTGCCAGCAGGCCCAGTGGCATCTATTACTATGGCTACACCTTC